This paragraph reports one T cell receptor (beta chain). Its matching antigen is unknown. The sample belongs to a study of T cells in Graves' hyperthyroidism and ophthalmopathy. Study at large: Blood from the periphery was taken at initial diagnosis, before any treatment. Overall study findings and caveats: The blood repertoire included most of the expanded thyroid clonotypes above 0.001.

Amplification targeted TCR beta CDR3 regions from RNA transcripts. The HTBI set primed first-round TCR CDR3 RT-PCR. TCRdb used MiXCR to reprocess the multiplex PCR reads, holding one entry per CDR3 protein. The data hold 540,000 or so distinct CDR3 sequences, with 15% to 19% observed a single time. The CDR3 totals 13 residues. From germline, CDR1 is MNHEY and CDR2 SMNVEV (reference sequence). V was pared by 9 bases and J by 2 bases, with 12 bases between. The study enrolled patients aged 18 to 65 with newly diagnosed hyperthyroidism of under 2 months' duration. Diagnosis rested on symptoms, serum thyroxine and TRAb, thyroid ultrasound, and orbital computed tomography.

Sample: blood. The sequence derives from a woman in her thirties with Graves' hyperthyroidism. The chain combines TRBV27 with TRBJ2-3; D remains ambiguous. The CDR3 bases are TGTGCCAGTCGTTACCAAAACACAGATACGCAGTATTTT. Protein product: CASRYQNTDTQYF.